Shown below are 21 T cell receptor beta chains from a single sample sequenced in a study of cytomegalovirus exposure and HLA in healthy donors (dated by TCRdb to about 2017). Libraries were prepared through the immunoSEQ multiplex PCR assay. For the multiplex PCR, a mixture combining 60 forward primers for TCR Vbeta segments and 13 reverse primers for TCR Jbeta segments was used. TCRdb took over this immuneACCESS table, retaining in-frame rearrangements with V and J assigned. Such tables are incomplete; in checked studies, under half of the missing clones stem from an unresolved V gene, and the remainder is unexplained. This sample's table contains 70,000 or so clones. The top ten clones comprise approximately 0.81% of the sample. The sequenced material came from PBMCs. Every receptor here comes from a boy aged 10-17 years in good health and CMV-seronegative.

The rearrangement joins TRBV5-1 to TRBJ2-1, with 8 bases lining up with TRBD2. The CDR3 consists of 18 residues. Germline lookup yields CDR1 SGHRS and CDR2 YFSETQ. V lost 4 bases and J lost 3; bases outside the gene matches: 15. The CDR3 reads CASSPEGLGGSFYNEQFF. DNA of the CDR3: TGCGCCAGCAGCCCGGAGGGACTAGGGGGATCTTTCTACAATGAGCAGTTCTTC.

The V gene is TRBV7-2, the J gene TRBJ2-7, with D perhaps TRBD2 (5 bases). The CDR3 is made up of 15 amino acids. Germline CDR1 SGHTA, CDR2 FQGNSA. V lost 2 bases and J 4 bases, leaving 15 bases between the germline ends. DNA for the CDR3: TGTGCCAGCAGCTTAAGGGATTCGGGAATATACGAGCAGTACTTC. Translated: CASSLRDSGIYEQYF.

V and J are TRBV29-1 and TRBJ2-7; 7 nucleotides line up with TRBD2. The V and J ends lost 6 bases and 2 bases, in that order; junction bases with no gene match: 7. Germline CDR1 reads SQVTM; CDR2 reads ANQGSEA. This CDR3 spans 13 amino acids. CDR3 in amino acids: CSVQKGGAYEQYF. In DNA, the CDR3 is TGCAGCGTCCAAAAGGGAGGGGCCTACGAGCAGTACTTC.

The chain links TRBV7-8 to TRBJ2-7, with D unclear. CDR1 and CDR2 from the germline V gene are SGHVS and FQNEAQ. Between the trimmed V and J ends, which lost 1 base and 3 bases, there was a span of 13 bases. This CDR3 has 15 amino acids. The CDR3 loop is CASSLGQWQNYEQYF. CDR3 nucleotides: TGTGCCAGCAGCTTAGGCCAGTGGCAGAACTACGAGCAGTACTTC.

This chain links TRBV20-1 with TRBJ2-5; D possibly corresponds to TRBD1 (5 bases). The CDR3 runs to 11 residues. Germline lookup yields CDR1 DFQATT and CDR2 SNEGSKA (reference sequence). The CDR3 spells CSGRAGETQYF. Written as DNA, the CDR3 is TGCAGCGGCCGGGCAGGGGAGACCCAGTACTTC.

CDR3 nucleotides: TGTGCCAGCAGCGTCGGGACAGGAAACAATGAGCAGTTCTTC. Protein product: CASSVGTGNNEQFF. J is TRBJ2-1 and V is TRBV9; 8 positions agree with TRBD1. The CDR3 extends over 14 amino acids. Trimming at V came to 2 bases and at J to 5 bases, leaving 3 bases not matched to a gene. Germline CDR1 is SGDLS and CDR2 is YYNGEE.

The V call is TRBV9, the J call TRBJ2-3, with 7 bases lining up with TRBD2. This CDR3 has 15 amino acids. The germline CDR1 and CDR2 sequences are SGDLS and YYNGEE. The junction had 3 bases not matched to a gene; V was cut back by 0 bases and J by 2 bases. The CDR3 sequence is CASSVAGRDTDTQYF. CDR3 DNA sequence: TGTGCCAGCAGCGTAGCAGGGAGGGACACAGATACGCAGTATTTT.

The rearrangement links TRBV5-1 to TRBJ1-3; the match to TRBD1 covers 8 bases. Germline V gene sequence: CDR1 SGHRS, CDR2 YFSETQ. V was clipped by 4 bases and J by 0 bases; unmatched bases: 6. The CDR3 length is 16 residues. CDR3 amino acids: CASSATGTGSGNTIYF. CDR3 coding DNA: TGCGCCAGCAGCGCCACCGGGACAGGCTCTGGAAACACCATATATTTT.

The chain combines TRBV5-1 with TRBJ1-2; 7 bases line up with TRBD1. Germline lookup yields CDR1 SGHRS and CDR2 YFSETQ. The CDR3 is made up of 16 amino acids. V dropped 0 bases and J dropped 4; count of bases not matched to a gene: 9. Here the CDR3 reads CASSLGGDSPFYGYTF. In DNA form, the CDR3 reads TGCGCCAGCAGCTTGGGGGGGGACAGTCCCTTCTATGGCTACACCTTC.

V is TRBV6-5 and J is TRBJ1-2, with 7 bases fitting TRBD1. Germline V lookup: CDR1 MNHEY, CDR2 SVGAGI. The length of the CDR3 is 15 residues. V was pared by 6 bases and J by 4 bases, with 11 bases of the junction left unmatched. The CDR3 DNA follows: TGTGCCAGCAGCCAAGGCAGGACAGGACTCTATGGCTACACCTTC. It codes for CASSQGRTGLYGYTF.

This sequence joins TRBV4-1 and TRBJ1-2; no clear D gene. Trimming left V 1 base short and J 0 bases short, with 18 bases between. The CDR3 is 18 amino acids. CDR1 and CDR2 (germline): MGHRA, YSYEKL. CDR3 residues: CASSQGGAREKTNYGYTF. In DNA, the CDR3 is TGCGCCAGCAGCCAAGGGGGAGCAAGAGAAAAAACTAACTATGGCTACACCTTC.

V is TRBV7-2 and J is TRBJ1-2; 8 positions agree with TRBD1. In germline, CDR1 is SGHTA, CDR2 FQGNSA. The J segment lost 2 bases and the V segment lost 4 bases, leaving 3 bases of the junction unmatched. CDR3 size: 14 residues. DNA of the CDR3: TGTGCCAGCAGCTGGGGGACAGGCAACTATGGCTACACCTTC. This sequence encodes CASSWGTGNYGYTF.

The V call is TRBV27, the J call TRBJ2-7; 9 bases map to TRBD1. V was pared by 4 bases and J by 4 bases, with 5 bases of the junction left unmatched. There are 14 residues in the CDR3. Germline V gives CDR1 MNHEY, CDR2 SMNVEV (reference sequence). The CDR3 DNA reads as TGTGCCAGCAGTTACAGGGGGCAAGAATACGAGCAGTACTTC. Protein: CASSYRGQEYEQYF.

The J gene is TRBJ2-1, the V gene TRBV7-6; TRBD2 agrees at 8 bases. The CDR3 has 15 amino acids. Germline lookup yields CDR1 SGHVS and CDR2 FNYEAQ. V shed 1 base, J shed 7 bases, and the junction held 6 bases outside the gene matches. CDR3 region: CASSLVLAGGNEQFF. CDR3 bases: TGTGCCAGCAGCTTAGTGCTAGCGGGCGGGAATGAGCAGTTCTTC.

CDR3 nucleotide sequence: TGTGCCAGCAGCTTAGCGGCAGAATCGAACTATGGCTACACCTTC. Translation gives CASSLAAESNYGYTF. The rearrangement links TRBV7-8 to TRBJ1-2, with no clear D. This CDR3 contains 15 residues. Trimming removed 0 bases at V and 2 bases at J, with 10 bases between. Germline CDR1 SGHVS, CDR2 FQNEAQ.

The chain recombines TRBV4-1 with TRBJ2-7, with TRBD2 matching 10 bases. CDR3 length equals 14 residues. Germline V gene data show CDR1 as MGHRA and CDR2 as YSYEKL. Germline trimming cut 4 bases from V and 4 bases from J; bases unmatched to any gene: 4. The CDR3 sequence is CASSLGLADYEQYF. CDR3 bases: TGCGCCAGCAGCCTTGGACTAGCGGATTACGAGCAGTACTTC.

The chain carries TRBV15 and TRBJ1-1; 10 nucleotides match TRBD1. Trimming at V came to 0 bases and at J to 4 bases, leaving 5 bases not matched to a gene. CDR1 and CDR2 (germline): LNHNV, YYDKDF (reference sequence). The CDR3 extends over 16 amino acids. CDR3 sequence (DNA): TGTGCCACCAGCAGAGATAGGGACAGGGGAGGCACTGAAGCTTTCTTT. Translation gives CATSRDRDRGGTEAFF.

V gene TRBV4-1 combines with J gene TRBJ2-2, with 7 bases matching TRBD1. Germline CDR1 reads MGHRA; CDR2 reads YSYEKL. CDR3 length equals 15 residues. The J segment lost 3 bases and the V segment lost 4 bases, leaving 5 bases of the junction unmatched. In DNA, the CDR3 is TGCGCCAGCAGCCCTCGGCAGGGGGACACCGGGGAGCTGTTTTTT. Amino acid sequence: CASSPRQGDTGELFF.

The chain carries TRBV4-1 and TRBJ1-5, with a possible D match to TRBD1 (6 bases). The CDR3 covers 17 residues. The V gene lost 0 bases and the J gene lost 0 bases, with 12 bases spanning the gap. The germline gives CDR1 MGHRA, CDR2 YSYEKL. CDR3 protein: CASSQDRGGNSNQPQHF. The DNA of the CDR3 is TGCGCCAGCAGCCAAGACAGGGGTGGGAATAGCAATCAGCCCCAGCATTTT.

The J gene is TRBJ1-4, the V gene TRBV27; 8 nucleotides align to TRBD1. J gave up 7 bases and V 6 bases, and 7 bases lay outside the gene matches. Germline V CDR1 and CDR2: MNHEY, SMNVEV (reference sequence). The CDR3 length is 14 residues. CDR3 coding DNA: TGTGCCAGCAGCAGCAGGGGGCAAGGTGAAAAACTGTTTTTT. The encoded protein is CASSSRGQGEKLFF.

V usage is TRBV19 and J usage is TRBJ2-1, with 10 bases identical to TRBD2. The CDR3 is 17 amino acids. After removal of 1 base from V and 10 bases from J, the junction contained 13 bases not matched to a gene. The germline gives CDR1 LNHDA, CDR2 SQIVND (reference sequence). CDR3 amino acids: CASSIVWTSGPRREQFF. The DNA of the CDR3 is TGTGCCAGTAGTATAGTTTGGACTAGCGGTCCGAGGCGGGAGCAGTTCTTC.